A single sample gave rise to the 25 T cell receptor beta chains below, sequenced in a study of post-analysis software for immune sequencing data. Overall study findings and caveats: Compared with controls, patients had more of about 5 TRBV segments, including TRBV5-6, TRBV5-1 and TRBV20-1.

These receptors are not linked to any known antigen. Unique-molecular-identifier-tagged TCR beta cDNA libraries were used. TCRdb processed the PCR reads anew with MiXCR; each CDR3 protein has one entry. The sample has about half a million distinct CDR3 sequences; approximately 45% are singletons. Material: blood. Receptors were obtained from a girl aged 10-17 years with multiple sclerosis.

The count of this clonotype is one. The chain has TRBV5-5 and TRBJ2-1, with 8 positions matching TRBD1. Germline V gene data show CDR1 as SGHKS and CDR2 as YYEKEE (reference sequence). The CDR3 consists of 15 residues. Trimming took 0 bases from V and 6 from J; bases not matched to a gene: 5. CDR3 residues: CASSLAGGFTNEQFF. The CDR3 nucleotides read TGTGCCAGCAGCTTGGCAGGGGGCTTCACCAATGAGCAGTTCTTC.

In this sample, this clonotype turned up once. One junction end disagrees with the germline gene, perhaps due to a read error. The gene calls are TRBV9 and TRBJ2-3; D is unresolved. Germline assignment: CDR1 SGDLS and CDR2 YYNGEE. The CDR3 length is 13 residues. CDR3 residues: CASSVSPVDRQYF. CDR3 DNA: TGTGCCAGCAGCGTATCCCCTGTCGATAGGCAGTATTTT.

The rearrangement links TRBV20-1 to TRBJ1-4, with 8 bases fitting TRBD1. The CDR3 length is 14 residues. CDR1 is DFQATT, CDR2 SNEGSKA, per germline (reference sequence). Trimming at V came to 6 bases and at J to 7 bases, leaving 10 bases not matched to a gene. The CDR3, as DNA: TGCAGTGCAGGGGACAGGCCGATGGGTGAAAAACTGTTTTTT. It yields the protein CSAGDRPMGEKLFF.

The table lists this clonotype with a few counts. The chain couples TRBV6-5 to TRBJ2-1, with D uncertain. Germline V gives CDR1 MNHEY, CDR2 SVGAGI. The CDR3 is 15 amino acids. Trimming shortened V by 0 bases and J by 5 bases, and 11 bases separated the two germline ends. This CDR3 is CASSYSSAKHNEQFF. The CDR3, as DNA: TGTGCCAGCAGTTACTCGTCGGCCAAGCACAATGAGCAGTTCTTC.

V usage is TRBV12-3 or TRBV12-4 and J usage is TRBJ2-1, with 7 bases fitting TRBD2. Trimming took 5 bases from V and 8 from J; bases not matched to a gene: 9. The CDR3 contains 14 residues. The CDR3 DNA reads as TGTGCCAGCAGTCCGGGACTACCCAGCCATGAGCAGTTCTTC. Protein: CASSPGLPSHEQFF.

In its sample, this clonotype was seen a few times. The junction departs from the called germline gene at one end, perhaps through a read error. The chain recombines TRBV7-7 with TRBJ2-1, with 11 bases aligning to TRBD1. The length of the CDR3 is 14 residues. Germline assignment: CDR1 SSHAT and CDR2 FNYEAQ (reference sequence). CDR3 sequence (DNA): TGTGCTAGCAGCTTAGGACAGGGGGCGAATGAGCAGTTCTTC. This encodes CASSLGQGANEQFF.

This sequence joins TRBV11-1 and TRBJ2-3, with no clear D. The V end was cut by 0 bases, the J end by 2 bases, with 12 bases between. The CDR3 is made up of 16 amino acids. Germline-derived CDR1 and CDR2 are SGHAT and FQDESV (reference sequence). CDR3 residues: CASSLAPQEATDTQYF. The CDR3 DNA reads as TGTGCCAGCAGCTTAGCGCCTCAGGAAGCCACAGATACGCAGTATTTT.

This clonotype was picked up a small number of times. J is TRBJ1-1 and V is TRBV28; the D gene is possibly TRBD1 (6 bases). V was pared by 7 bases and J by 1 base, with 10 bases between. The CDR3 consists of 13 residues. The germline gives CDR1 MDHEN, CDR2 SYDVKM. CDR3 sequence: CASIRTANTEAFF. CDR3 coding DNA: TGTGCCAGCATTCGGACAGCGAACACTGAAGCTTTCTTT. Supplemented by reference TRBV28 and TRBJ1-1, the full variable domain reads DVKVTQSSRYLVKRTGEKVFLECVQDMDHENMFWYRQDPGLGLRLIYFSYDVKMKEKGDIPEGYSVSREKKERFSLILESASTNQTSMYLCASIRTANTEAFFGQGTRLTVV.

Only a few counts were recorded for this clonotype. The chain links TRBV5-4 to TRBJ2-7; TRBD2 matches 10 bases. Germline CDR1 reads SGHNT; CDR2 reads YYREEE (reference sequence). The junction had 7 bases not matched to a gene; V was cut back by 0 bases and J by 1 base. The CDR3 has 17 amino acids. CDR3 bases: TGTGCCAGCAGCTTGGGGCTAGCGGGAGTTCTATCCTACGAGCAGTACTTC. Protein: CASSLGLAGVLSYEQYF.

This chain uses TRBV9 with TRBJ2-7; D perhaps matches TRBD2 (6 bases). The CDR3 length is 15 residues. Trimming shortened V by 4 bases and J by 3 bases, and 17 bases separated the two germline ends. CDR1 and CDR2 (germline): SGDLS, YYNGEE. The CDR3 region has the DNA TGTGCCAGCAGCCCCCGTCCTAAGGGAGGCTACGAGCAGTACTTC. This encodes CASSPRPKGGYEQYF.

The V call is TRBV7-2, the J call TRBJ2-1; perhaps TRBD2 as D (6 bases). The CDR3 has 12 amino acids. Trimming took 3 bases from V and 9 from J, leaving 9 bases between them. CDR1 and CDR2 from the germline V gene are SGHTA and FQGNSA. The CDR3 DNA reads TGTGCCAGCAGCTTGTGGCGGGGTGAGCAGTTCTTC. As protein: CASSLWRGEQFF.

The V gene is TRBV20-1, the J gene TRBJ1-1, with 7 bases aligning to TRBD1. V shed 8 bases, J shed 0 bases, and the junction held 6 bases outside the gene matches. The CDR3 extends over 13 amino acids. The germline CDR1 and CDR2 sequences are DFQATT and SNEGSKA (reference sequence). In DNA, the CDR3 is TGCAGTCCCAGGGGGTCAATGAACACTGAAGCTTTCTTT. As protein: CSPRGSMNTEAFF.

This clonotype was seen a handful of times. CDR3 bases: TGTGCCAGCAGTGAGGACCCGGGACAGGGGGCCAATGAGCAGTTCTTC. Protein product: CASSEDPGQGANEQFF. V usage is TRBV6-4 and J usage is TRBJ2-1; 12 bases are shared with TRBD1. The J segment lost 6 bases and the V segment lost 3 bases, leaving 6 bases of the junction unmatched. Germline V gene lookup returns CDR1 MRHNA and CDR2 SNTAGT. The CDR3 is 16 amino acids.

This clonotype was picked up a small number of times. The V gene is TRBV7-9, the J gene TRBJ2-3, with 11 bases fitting TRBD2. Germline V lookup: CDR1 SEHNR, CDR2 FQNEAQ (reference sequence). This CDR3 is 17 amino acids long. Germline trimming cut 5 bases from V and 3 bases from J; bases unmatched to any gene: 10. The CDR3 DNA reads TGTGCCAGCAGCATAGGCACTAGCGGGAGTTGGACAGATACGCAGTATTTT. Amino acid sequence: CASSIGTSGSWTDTQYF.

The chain joins TRBV12-3 or TRBV12-4 to TRBJ2-1, with D unclear. The CDR3 runs 14 residues. Trimming left V 1 base short and J 5 bases short, with 9 bases between. CDR3 nucleotides: TGTGCCAGCAGTTTAGTTCAGTCCAACAATGAGCAGTTCTTC. It specifies CASSLVQSNNEQFF.

This clonotype was seen only a few times. The chain recombines TRBV9 with TRBJ2-7; D may be TRBD1 (6 bases). Trimming left V 3 bases short and J 3 bases short, with 13 bases between. The CDR3 runs to 14 residues. The V gene's germline CDR1 is SGDLS and CDR2 YYNGEE. CDR3 amino acids: CASSAGQTLYEQYF. The CDR3, as DNA: TGTGCCAGCAGCGCGGGACAAACACTCTACGAGCAGTACTTC.

The chain recombines TRBV20-1 with TRBJ2-1; a weak D match, TRBD2 (5 bases). V gave up 5 bases and J gave up 5 bases, with 13 bases separating them. Germline loops: CDR1 DFQATT, CDR2 SNEGSKA (reference sequence). The CDR3 is 13 residues long. In DNA form, the CDR3 reads TGCAGTGCTGCTGGAAGCGGAAACAATGAGCAGTTCTTC. This translates into CSAAGSGNNEQFF.

The genes are TRBV7-2 and TRBJ2-1, with TRBD2 identical over 9 bases. From germline, CDR1 is SGHTA and CDR2 FQGNSA. This CDR3 spans 15 amino acids. V lost 5 bases, J lost 6 bases, and 8 bases stayed unmatched. The CDR3 bases are TGTGCCAGCAGCCAGATAGCGGGAGTAGTCAATGAGCAGTTCTTC. The encoded protein is CASSQIAGVVNEQFF.

J is TRBJ1-1 and V is TRBV4-2; 8 bases map to TRBD1. V lost 1 base to trimming and J lost 1 base; unmatched junction nucleotides: 5. CDR3 length: 16 amino acids. Germline-derived CDR1 and CDR2 are LGHNA and YNFKEQ. The CDR3 nucleotides are TGTGCCAGCAGCCAAGTCGGCGGGACAGGGAACACTGAAGCTTTCTTT. Amino acid sequence: CASSQVGGTGNTEAFF.

This clonotype has just a few counts. The genes are TRBV20-1 and TRBJ2-1; tentatively, D is TRBD2 (6 bases). There are 15 residues in the CDR3. The germline V gene encodes CDR1 DFQATT and CDR2 SNEGSKA (reference sequence). V gave up 0 bases and J gave up 5 bases, with 14 bases separating them. The DNA for the CDR3 is TGCAGTGCTAGAGACGGGAGAACAGTAAACAATGAGCAGTTCTTC. Its protein is CSARDGRTVNNEQFF.

V and J are TRBV20-1 and TRBJ2-1, with 7 bases matching TRBD2. Germline V gene sequence: CDR1 DFQATT, CDR2 SNEGSKA (reference sequence). After removal of 6 bases from V and 6 bases from J, the junction contained 5 bases not matched to a gene. The length of the CDR3 is 12 residues. The CDR3: CSARGGSNEQFF. In DNA, the CDR3 is TGCAGTGCCCGGGGAGGGAGCAATGAGCAGTTCTTC.

This rearrangement joins TRBV6-2 or TRBV6-3 to TRBJ1-2, with D uncertain. The CDR3 consists of 15 residues. CDR1 and CDR2 (germline): MNHEY, SVGEGT. V lost 3 bases to trimming and J lost 2 bases, with 13 bases between them. Here the CDR3 reads CASSYSGLVNYGYTF. CDR3 DNA sequence: TGTGCCAGCAGTTATAGCGGATTAGTAAACTATGGCTACACCTTC.

The CDR3 bases are TGTGCCATCAGTGACAGCAGGGATGAAGACACGCAGTATTTT. It translates to CAISDSRDEDTQYF. The chain recombines TRBV10-3 with TRBJ2-3, with a possible D match to TRBD1 (5 bases). The CDR3 spans 14 residues. Germline lookup yields CDR1 ENHRY and CDR2 SYGVKD. V lost 3 bases and J 9 bases, leaving 16 bases between the germline ends.

This clonotype was counted only a few times. This chain uses TRBV4-2 with TRBJ2-1; 8 positions match TRBD2. Germline V gene lookup returns CDR1 LGHNA and CDR2 YNFKEQ. J was trimmed by 1 base and V by 0 bases; bases with no gene match: 5. The length of the CDR3 is 17 residues. The CDR3 bases are TGTGCCAGCAGCCAAGATTGGTCGGGGGGGTCCTACAATGAGCAGTTCTTC. Encoded protein: CASSQDWSGGSYNEQFF.

This clonotype showed up just a few times. The rearrangement links TRBV10-3 to TRBJ2-3, with 9 bases that match TRBD1. CDR1 and CDR2 (germline): ENHRY, SYGVKD. There are 14 residues in the CDR3. V gave up 11 bases and J gave up 3 bases; unmatched junction bases: 9. As DNA, the CDR3 is TGTGCCCTCGGCTCGGACAGGGGTACAGATACGCAGTATTTT. Amino acid sequence: CALGSDRGTDTQYF.